The 5 T cell receptor beta chains in this list originate from one sample, sequenced in a study of lung T cells in sarcoidosis with Löfgren's syndrome. TCRdb processed the reads anew with MiXCR; each CDR3 protein has one entry. The sample comprises under 20,000 distinct CDR3 sequences, 20% to 25% of which are singletons, and under 0.9% rests with the top ten. Sample: CD4+ T cells from bronchoalveolar lavage. The receptors come from a human donor with sarcoidosis (Löfgren's syndrome or another form), or a control subject (not recorded which).

This clonotype was seen many times. The J gene is TRBJ2-3, the V gene TRBV6-6; D is unclear. CDR1 MNHNY and CDR2 SVGAGI come from the germline V gene (reference sequence). V lost 2 bases and J lost 4, with 4 bases in between. There are 12 residues in the CDR3. The CDR3 protein is CASSYRADTQYF. DNA of the CDR3: TGTGCCAGCAGTTACAGGGCAGATACGCAGTATTTT.

A remark on this clonotype: This may come from a read error, since a much larger clone is one base off. J is TRBJ1-6 and V is TRBV7-8; possible D gene TRBD1, 5 bases. V lost 4 bases to trimming and J lost 12 bases, with 13 bases between them. The CDR3 sequence is 13 residues long. Germline V CDR1 and CDR2: SGHVS, FQNEAQ. DNA for the CDR3: TGTGCCAGCAGCTACGGGGCATATTTACCCCTCCACTTT. Its translation is CASSYGAYLPLHF.

As concerns this clonotype: This may arise from a read error, as a much more abundant clone is one base away. V is TRBV28 and J is TRBJ2-7; the D gene is possibly TRBD2 (7 bases). This CDR3 region has 14 residues. Germline lookup yields CDR1 MDHEN and CDR2 SYDVKM. The CDR3 DNA follows: TGTGCCAGCACCGAGGGGGGGGGTAGACACGAGCAGTGCTTC. It yields the protein CASTEGGGRHEQCF.

The table lists this clonotype with many counts. The chain carries TRBV5-1 and TRBJ2-2; 8 bases align to TRBD2. CDR1 SGHRS and CDR2 YFSETQ come from the germline V gene. The CDR3 contains 14 residues. The ends lost 2 bases at V and 10 bases at J; junction bases unmatched: 7. The CDR3 reads CASSFNSGVQELFF. CDR3 coding DNA: TGCGCCAGCAGCTTTAATAGCGGGGTCCAGGAGCTGTTTTTT.

This clonotype was seen only a few times. The chain joins TRBV18 to TRBJ1-1; the match to TRBD1 covers 9 bases. Germline CDR1 and CDR2: KGHSH and LQKENI. Trimming cost V 4 bases and J 1 base; bases outside gene matches: 4. This CDR3 comprises 15 residues. In DNA form, the CDR3 reads TGTGCCAGCTCACTAACGGGACAGGGGAACACTGAAGCTTTCTTT. Its translation is CASSLTGQGNTEAFF.